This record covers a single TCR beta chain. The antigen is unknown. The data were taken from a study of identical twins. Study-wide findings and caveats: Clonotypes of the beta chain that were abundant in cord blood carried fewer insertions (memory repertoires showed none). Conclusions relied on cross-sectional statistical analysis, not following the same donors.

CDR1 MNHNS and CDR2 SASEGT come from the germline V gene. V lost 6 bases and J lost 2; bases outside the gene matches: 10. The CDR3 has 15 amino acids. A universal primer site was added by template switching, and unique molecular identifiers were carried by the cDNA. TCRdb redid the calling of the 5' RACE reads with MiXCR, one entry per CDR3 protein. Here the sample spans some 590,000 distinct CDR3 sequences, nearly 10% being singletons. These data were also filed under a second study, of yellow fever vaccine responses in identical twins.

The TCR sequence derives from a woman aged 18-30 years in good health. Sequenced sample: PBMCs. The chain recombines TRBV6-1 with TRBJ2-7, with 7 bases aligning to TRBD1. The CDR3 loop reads CASSLRPGQTYEQYF. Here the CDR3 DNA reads TGTGCCAGCAGCCTACGGCCGGGACAGACCTACGAGCAGTACTTC.